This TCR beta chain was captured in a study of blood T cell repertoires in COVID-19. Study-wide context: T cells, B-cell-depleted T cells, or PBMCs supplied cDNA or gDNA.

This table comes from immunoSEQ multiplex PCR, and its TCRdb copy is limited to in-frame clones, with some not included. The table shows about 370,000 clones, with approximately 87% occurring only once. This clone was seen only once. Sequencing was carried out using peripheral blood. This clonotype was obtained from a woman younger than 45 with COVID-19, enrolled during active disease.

CDR3 bases: TGCGCCAGCAGGGCGGGACAGGGAGCGGGCGAAAAACTGTTTTTT. Residues: CASRAGQGAGEKLFF. The genes are TRBV5-1 and TRBJ1-4; 9 bases are a match to TRBD1. V gave up 5 bases and J gave up 8 bases; unmatched junction bases: 10. Per germline, CDR1 SGHRS and CDR2 YFSETQ. The CDR3 loop spans 15 amino acids.